One T cell receptor beta chain is described in this entry. Its antigen is currently unknown. These data originate in a study of identifying expanded T cells in peripheral blood. During the collection period, no donor immune events like infections were recorded. Generated by immunoSEQ multiplex PCR, the TCRdb table keeps only in-frame clones and is missing some. The data contain around 100,000 clones, around 89% of them singletons. Findings of the study overall: Variance in clone template counts between approximately two-week samples significantly increased with total template count across all healthy donors. Differentially abundant clones: about 1.1 between replicates, about 15 at approximately 14 days, less than 20 at four.

The TCR sequence derives from a person between 18 and 70 years old in good health. Sequencing was done on a sample of blood.

The CDR3 loop is CASSPGTGYTDTQYF. CDR3 bases: TGTGCCAGCTCACCCGGGACAGGGTACACAGATACGCAGTATTTT. The chain is built from TRBV18 and TRBJ2-3; the match to TRBD1 covers 9 bases. CDR3 length: 15 residues. Germline-derived CDR1 and CDR2 are KGHSH and LQKENI. Losses at the gene ends were 3 bases for V and 2 bases for J; bases not matched to a gene: 3.